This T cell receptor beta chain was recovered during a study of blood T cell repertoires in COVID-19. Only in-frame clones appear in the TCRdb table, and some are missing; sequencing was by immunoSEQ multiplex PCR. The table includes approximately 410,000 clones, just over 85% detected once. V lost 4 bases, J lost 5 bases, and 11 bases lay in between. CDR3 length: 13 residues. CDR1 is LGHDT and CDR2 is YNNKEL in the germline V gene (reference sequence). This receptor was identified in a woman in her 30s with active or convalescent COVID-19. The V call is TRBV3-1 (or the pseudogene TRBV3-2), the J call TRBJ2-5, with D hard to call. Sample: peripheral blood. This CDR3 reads CASSLYSGETQYF. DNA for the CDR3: TGTGCCAGCAGCCTATATTCCGGGGAGACCCAGTACTTC.